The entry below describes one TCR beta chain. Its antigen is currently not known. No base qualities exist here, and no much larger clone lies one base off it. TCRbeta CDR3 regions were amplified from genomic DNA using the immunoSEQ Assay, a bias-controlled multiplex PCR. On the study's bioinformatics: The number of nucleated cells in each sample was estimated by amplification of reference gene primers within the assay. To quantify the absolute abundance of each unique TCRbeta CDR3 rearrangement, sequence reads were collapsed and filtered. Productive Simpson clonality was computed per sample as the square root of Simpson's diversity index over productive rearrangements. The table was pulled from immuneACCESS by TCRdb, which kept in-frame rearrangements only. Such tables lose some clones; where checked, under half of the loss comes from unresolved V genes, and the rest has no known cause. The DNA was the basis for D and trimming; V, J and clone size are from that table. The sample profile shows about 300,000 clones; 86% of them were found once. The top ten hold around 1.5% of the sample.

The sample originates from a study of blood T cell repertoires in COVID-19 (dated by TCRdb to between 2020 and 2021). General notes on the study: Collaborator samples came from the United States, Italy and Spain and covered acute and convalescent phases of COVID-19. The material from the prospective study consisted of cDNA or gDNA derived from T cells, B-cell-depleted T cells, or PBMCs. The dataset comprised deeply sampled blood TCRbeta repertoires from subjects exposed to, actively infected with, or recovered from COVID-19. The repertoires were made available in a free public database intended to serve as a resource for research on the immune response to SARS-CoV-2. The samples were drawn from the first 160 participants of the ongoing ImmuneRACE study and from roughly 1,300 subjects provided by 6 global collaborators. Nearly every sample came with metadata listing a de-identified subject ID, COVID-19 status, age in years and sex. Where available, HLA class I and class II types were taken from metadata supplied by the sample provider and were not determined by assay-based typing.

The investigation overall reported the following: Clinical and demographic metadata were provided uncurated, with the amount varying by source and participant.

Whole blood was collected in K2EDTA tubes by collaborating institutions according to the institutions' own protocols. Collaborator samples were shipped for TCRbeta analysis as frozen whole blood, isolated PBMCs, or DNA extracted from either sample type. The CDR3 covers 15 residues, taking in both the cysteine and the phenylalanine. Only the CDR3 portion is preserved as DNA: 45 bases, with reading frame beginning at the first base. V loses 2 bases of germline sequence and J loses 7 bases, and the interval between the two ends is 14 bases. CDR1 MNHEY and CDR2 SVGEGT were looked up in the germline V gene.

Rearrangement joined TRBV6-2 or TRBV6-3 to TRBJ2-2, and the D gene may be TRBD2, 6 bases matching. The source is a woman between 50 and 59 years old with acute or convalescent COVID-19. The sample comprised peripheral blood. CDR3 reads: CASSYGTAGSGELFF. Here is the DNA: TGTGCCAGCAGTTACGGGACTGCGGGTAGCGGGGAGCTGTTTTTT.